These 8 T cell receptor delta chains were all obtained from the same sample, sequenced in a study of gamma-delta chains in newborns, infants, children. TCRdb applied CATT to the reads for clone calling. The repertoire holds fewer than 12,000 delta-chain clones, with approximately 10% as singletons. Sequencing input: blood. All receptors derive from a child who was a newborn, infant or young child, either healthy, febrile or measles-vaccinated (not recorded which).

This chain links TRDV2 with TRDJ1, with D perhaps TRDD3 (6 bases). Germline CDR1 GEAIGNYY, CDR2 EKD. V was shortened by 2 bases and J by 5 bases, with 14 bases between the two germline ends. This CDR3 is 14 amino acids long. In nucleotides, the CDR3 is TGTGCCTGTGACAGACTGGGCCCACCAGATAAACTCATCTTT. Its protein product is CACDRLGPPDKLIF.

Of note for this clone: Other nucleotide sequences from this sample produce the same CDR3. This sequence joins TRDV2 and TRDJ1; D might be TRDD3 (6 bases). V dropped 0 bases and J dropped 0 bases, with 10 bases sitting between them. This CDR3 contains 15 residues. Germline CDR1 reads GEAIGNYY; CDR2 reads EKD. The CDR3 nucleotides are TGTGCCTGTGACACCGTAGGGGGAAACACCGATAAACTCATCTTT. Translated, it gives CACDTVGGNTDKLIF.

This sequence joins TRDV2 and TRDJ1, with 7 nucleotides matching TRDD3. CDR3 length: 16 amino acids. Germline CDR1 GEAIGNYY, CDR2 EKD. The V gene end was trimmed by 0 bases and the J gene end by 6 bases; junction bases not matched to a gene: 12. The CDR3 protein is CACDTAELLGPYKLIF. The CDR3 nucleotides read TGTGCCTGTGACACCGCTGAGCTACTGGGGCCCTATAAACTCATCTTT.

Remarks on this clone: The identical CDR3 is also encoded by other nucleotide sequences in the sample. The rearrangement links TRDV2 to TRDJ3; 11 positions match TRDD3. From germline, CDR1 is GEAIGNYY and CDR2 EKD. This CDR3 is 18 amino acids long. The ends lost 3 bases at V and 0 bases at J; junction bases unmatched: 3. The CDR3 bases are TGTGCCTGTGACTCTACTGGGGGATACTCCTGGGACACCCGACAGATGTTTTTC. The encoded protein is CACDSTGGYSWDTRQMFF.

This clone was detected only a few times. The TCRdb protein comes from a much larger clone and disagrees with this DNA's translation at residue 12, likely due to a read error; the protein given here is derived from the DNA. This chain joins TRDV2 and TRDJ1; no reliable D call. Germline lookup yields CDR1 GEAIGNYY and CDR2 EKD. This CDR3 region has 18 residues. V lost 3 bases, J lost 2 bases, and 24 bases lay in between. The CDR3 bases are TGTGCCTGTGACCAAGTACCCCCCCGAGGTGCTAATACCGATAAACTCATCTTT. Residues: CACDQVPPRGANTDKLIF.

As to this clone: This probably arose from a read error, given a far larger clone one base away. This chain joins TRDV2 and TRDJ1; tentatively, D is TRDD3 (6 bases). The germline V gene encodes CDR1 GEAIGNYY and CDR2 EKD. Trimming pared 4 bases from V and 0 bases from J, leaving 14 bases between. The CDR3 is 15 residues long. The DNA for the CDR3 is TGTGCCTGTGATTCGTTGGGGGCTAACACCGATAAACTCATCTTT. Translation: CACDSLGANTDKLIF.

V usage is TRDV2 and J usage is TRDJ1; D perhaps matches TRDD3 (6 bases). Trimming took 0 bases from V and 4 from J, leaving 14 bases between them. Looked up from germline, CDR1 is GEAIGNYY and CDR2 is EKD. There are 15 residues in the CDR3. The CDR3 DNA reads TGTGCCTGTGACACCGTGGGGGCCCGGGTCGATAAACTCATCTTT. It specifies CACDTVGARVDKLIF.

This clone was recorded a few times. The chain employs TRDV2 and TRDJ1; 8 bases agree with TRDD3. J was trimmed by 0 bases and V by 3 bases; bases with no gene match: 29. CDR1 and CDR2 (germline): GEAIGNYY, EKD. The CDR3 sequence is 23 residues long. This chain's CDR3 is CACDSLFRTGGPEGKVNTDKLIF. CDR3 in DNA: TGTGCCTGTGACTCCCTATTTCGTACTGGGGGCCCCGAAGGGAAGGTTAACACCGATAAACTCATCTTT.